This T cell receptor beta chain was identified in a study of chemoradiotherapy in HPV16-positive cancers. Whole-study results and caveats: In HPV16-positive patients, HPV-responsive T-cell expansion tracked better recurrence-free survival.

The CDR3 length is 13 residues. With V trimmed by 9 bases and J by 1 base, 5 bases remained unmatched. Germline CDR1 reads MNHNS; CDR2 reads SASEGT. With respect to this clone: What it binds is unknown.

Only in-frame clones appear in the TCRdb table, and some are missing; sequencing was by immunoSEQ multiplex PCR. Here the sample spans roughly 21,000 clones, about 90% being singletons. The chain combines TRBV6-1 with TRBJ2-5; 7 bases line up with TRBD2. Sequenced here: blood, sampled from a patient who underwent chemoradiotherapy. The clonotype was recovered from a human donor with HPV-associated anogenital cancer. The CDR3 is CASGTTFQETQYF. The CDR3 nucleotides are TGTGCCAGTGGGACTACCTTCCAAGAGACCCAGTACTTC.